A selection of T cell receptor beta chains follows, all from one sample in a study of T cells in Graves' hyperthyroidism and ophthalmopathy. TCRdb used MiXCR to reprocess the multiplex PCR reads, holding one entry per CDR3 protein. The sample shows approximately 410,000 distinct CDR3 sequences, roughly 13% of them seen only once. The specimen sequenced was blood. All receptors come from a woman between 18 and 29 years old with Graves' hyperthyroidism. CDR3s include the opening cysteine and the closing phenylalanine or tryptophan. The D gene is left open where the match is weak. Size is stated for part of the rows, as once, few or many counts, or as a class when the clone is expanded.

D,V,size,J,DNA,CDR3
TRBD1,TRBV5-1,many,TRBJ1-1,TGCGCCAGCAGCCCAGGACAGGGGGCAATCAACACTGAAGCTTTCTTT,CASSPGQGAINTEAFF
.,TRBV14,.,TRBJ2-2,TGTGCCAGCAGCCAAAAGGACCGGGACTTGAACACCGGGGAGCTGTTTTTT,CASSQKDRDLNTGELFF
TRBD1,TRBV11-2,.,TRBJ2-2,TGTGCCAGCAGCAAGACAGGGGGGGGCACCGGGGAGCTGTTTTTT,CASSKTGGGTGELFF
.,TRBV6-1,many,TRBJ2-6,TGTGCCAGCAGCCGTGACGGGAACTCTGGGGCCAACGTCCTGACTTTC,CASSRDGNSGANVLTF
.,TRBV27,many,TRBJ2-5,TGTGCCAGCAGTTTATCGCACCGGGGTATAAGCCATCGTGAGACCCAGTACTTC,CASSLSHRGISHRETQYF
.,TRBV7-9,many,TRBJ2-5,TGTGCCAGCAGCCTCTCGGTGGGGGAGACCCAGTACTTC,CASSLSVGETQYF
TRBD2,TRBV3-1,.,TRBJ2-1,TGTGCCAGCAGCCACCCGGGACTACACAATGAGCAGTTCTTC,CASSHPGLHNEQFF
TRBD2,TRBV6-4,.,TRBJ2-1,TGTGCCAGCAGTGACTCCAGACTAGCGGGGTCAGAGCAGTTCTTC,CASSDSRLAGSEQFF
.,TRBV5-1,many,TRBJ1-1,TGCGCCAGCAGCTTGGAAGAGGGAAGCACTGAAGCTTTCTTT,CASSLEEGSTEAFF
.,TRBV18,many,TRBJ2-3,TGTGCCAGCTCACCAATGGTAGATACGCAGTATTTT,CASSPMVDTQYF
TRBD1,TRBV30,many,TRBJ1-1,TGTGCCTACAAACAGGGGACCCCTGAAGCTTTCTTT,CAYKQGTPEAFF
.,TRBV18,.,TRBJ1-5,TGTGCCAGCTCACCACCGGGAGGGGCGGGTCAGCCCCAGCATTTT,CASSPPGGAGQPQHF
.,TRBV28,many,TRBJ2-5,TGTGCCAGCAGTCCCGGGTGGACCCAGTACTTC,CASSPGWTQYF
TRBD2,TRBV30,many,TRBJ2-1,TGTGCCTGGAGTGACGGACTAGGGTACAATGAGCAGTTCTTC,CAWSDGLGYNEQFF
.,TRBV20-1,many,TRBJ2-7,TGCAGTGCTAGAGATGCCGGTCTTGGGAACTCCTACGAGCAGTACTTC,CSARDAGLGNSYEQYF
TRBD1,TRBV29-1,many,TRBJ2-5,TGCAGCGTTGCCCGACAGGGGATCGAGACCCAGTACTTC,CSVARQGIETQYF
.,TRBV15,.,TRBJ2-3,TGTGCCACCAGCATACCTAGTCTCTACACAGATACGCAGTATTTT,CATSIPSLYTDTQYF
TRBD1,TRBV6-6,few,TRBJ2-4,TGTGCCAGCAGTTACGGGACAGGGGGACCAAACATTCAGTACTTC,CASSYGTGGPNIQYF